The TCR beta chain described here comes from a study of blood T cells in healthy people across ages. Regarding this clonotype: One junction end disagrees with the germline gene, perhaps due to a read error.

The second PCR ran roughly 6 to 11 cycles with a sample-barcoded 5' primer and J-beta primers. TCRdb re-called the 5' RACE reads through MiXCR, storing one row per CDR3 protein. The sample records roughly 2 million distinct CDR3 sequences, about 50% being singletons. Germline loops: CDR1 SGHAT, CDR2 FQNNGV. This CDR3 has 16 residues. This TCR derives from a woman aged 40-49 years in good health. The sequenced material came from blood. This chain links TRBV11-2 with TRBJ2-5; 12 nucleotides match TRBD2. Written as DNA, the CDR3 is TGCGCCAGCAGCCGAAATCTAGCGGGAGGGGTGGAGACCCAGTACTTC. Residues: CASSRNLAGGVETQYF.